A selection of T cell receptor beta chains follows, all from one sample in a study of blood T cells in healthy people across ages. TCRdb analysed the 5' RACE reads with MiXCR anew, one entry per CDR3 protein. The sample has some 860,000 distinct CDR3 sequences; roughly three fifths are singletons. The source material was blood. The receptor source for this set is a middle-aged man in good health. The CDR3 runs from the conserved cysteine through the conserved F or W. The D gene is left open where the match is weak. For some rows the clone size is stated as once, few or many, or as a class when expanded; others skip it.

cdr3_nt: TGCAGTGCTAAGACCACGAGGAACACTGAAGCTTTCTTT
cdr3_aa: CSAKTTRNTEAFF
clone_size: -
d_call: -
v_call: TRBV20-1
j_call: TRBJ1-1

cdr3_nt: TGTGCCAGCAGCCCCCTCTTAAGCCCAGGCCACTACGAGCAGTACTTC
cdr3_aa: CASSPLLSPGHYEQYF
clone_size: -
d_call: -
v_call: TRBV13
j_call: TRBJ2-7

cdr3_nt: TGTGCCAGCAGTTACCTGGACAGTCACTACGAGCAGTACTTC
cdr3_aa: CASSYLDSHYEQYF
clone_size: -
d_call: -
v_call: TRBV9
j_call: TRBJ2-7

cdr3_nt: TGTGCCAGCAGCGTAGAGAAAGGGATAGAAGGCTACACCTTC
cdr3_aa: CASSVEKGIEGYTF
clone_size: once
d_call: -
v_call: TRBV9
j_call: TRBJ1-2

cdr3_nt: TGCAGCGTTGACCTCTACGTGGTGGGGGTGGGGCTAGCCAATGAGCAGTTCTTC
cdr3_aa: CSVDLYVVGVGLANEQFF
clone_size: few
d_call: -
v_call: TRBV29-1
j_call: TRBJ2-1

cdr3_nt: TGTGCCAGCAGTCCCTGGAGCCAGATCGGCAATCAGCCCCAGCATTTT
cdr3_aa: CASSPWSQIGNQPQHF
clone_size: -
d_call: -
v_call: TRBV27
j_call: TRBJ1-5

cdr3_nt: TGTGCCAGCAGCTTCGGGACTATAAATCAGCCCCAGCATTTT
cdr3_aa: CASSFGTINQPQHF
clone_size: few
d_call: -
v_call: TRBV7-9
j_call: TRBJ1-5

cdr3_nt: TGCGCCAGCAGCCAAGTTGAGGGGGCGGGAAAACTGTTTTTT
cdr3_aa: CASSQVEGAGKLFF
clone_size: -
d_call: TRBD1
v_call: TRBV4-3
j_call: TRBJ1-4

cdr3_nt: TGTGCCAGCAGTTTAGTCGGGAGCTCCTACAATGAGCAGTTCTTC
cdr3_aa: CASSLVGSSYNEQFF
clone_size: -
d_call: -
v_call: TRBV12-3/TRBV12-4
j_call: TRBJ2-1

cdr3_nt: TGCGCCAGCAGCCAAAGGGCGGTGAGCACAGATACGCAGTATTTT
cdr3_aa: CASSQRAVSTDTQYF
clone_size: -
d_call: -
v_call: TRBV4-1
j_call: TRBJ2-3

cdr3_nt: TGTGCCAGCAGCTTAGAGTCGGCAGGGCGGACTGGGGCCAACGTCCTGACTTTC
cdr3_aa: CASSLESAGRTGANVLTF
clone_size: -
d_call: -
v_call: TRBV11-3
j_call: TRBJ2-6

cdr3_nt: TGCGCCAGCAGCTTGGGGGGGGCAGGGCTAGGGGAGCAGTTCTTC
cdr3_aa: CASSLGGAGLGEQFF
clone_size: once
d_call: -
v_call: TRBV5-1
j_call: TRBJ2-1

cdr3_nt: TGTGCCTGGAGAAGACCCGGGGATGGCTACACCTTC
cdr3_aa: CAWRRPGDGYTF
clone_size: -
d_call: -
v_call: TRBV30
j_call: TRBJ1-2

cdr3_nt: TGTGCCAGCACCAACGGGGTGGGACAGGGGGCAGGCAATGAGCAGTTCTTC
cdr3_aa: CASTNGVGQGAGNEQFF
clone_size: -
d_call: TRBD1
v_call: TRBV6-1
j_call: TRBJ2-1

cdr3_nt: TGTGCCATCGGACGAGCGGGAGAAGAGACCCAGTACTTC
cdr3_aa: CAIGRAGEETQYF
clone_size: -
d_call: TRBD2
v_call: TRBV10-3
j_call: TRBJ2-5

cdr3_nt: TGTGCCAGCAGTGTAATTCAGAGGGACATTCAGTACTTC
cdr3_aa: CASSVIQRDIQYF
clone_size: -
d_call: -
v_call: TRBV28
j_call: TRBJ2-4

cdr3_nt: TGCAGTGCTAGAGAGACCAACATAGCGGGGACGGCCGGGGCCGGGGAGCTGTTTTTT
cdr3_aa: CSARETNIAGTAGAGELFF
clone_size: -
d_call: TRBD2
v_call: TRBV20-1
j_call: TRBJ2-2

cdr3_nt: TGTGCCAGCAGCCAAAGGCCGGACGAGCAGTTCTTC
cdr3_aa: CASSQRPDEQFF
clone_size: -
d_call: -
v_call: TRBV6-2/TRBV6-3
j_call: TRBJ2-1

cdr3_nt: TGTGCCAGCAGCGCCTACTGGGACACCCAGTACTTC
cdr3_aa: CASSAYWDTQYF
clone_size: -
d_call: -
v_call: TRBV7-2
j_call: TRBJ2-7

cdr3_nt: TGCAGTGCTAGAAGGCAGGGGCATGGCTACACCTTC
cdr3_aa: CSARRQGHGYTF
clone_size: -
d_call: -
v_call: TRBV20-1
j_call: TRBJ1-2

cdr3_nt: TGTGCCAGCAGGGAGGGGAACTACGAGCAGTACTTC
cdr3_aa: CASREGNYEQYF
clone_size: -
d_call: -
v_call: TRBV28
j_call: TRBJ2-7

cdr3_nt: TGCAGTGCTAGAGATCTGACGGTAGAAGAGACCCAGTACTTC
cdr3_aa: CSARDLTVEETQYF
clone_size: once
d_call: -
v_call: TRBV20-1
j_call: TRBJ2-5

cdr3_nt: TGTGCCAGCAGTTGGGCCGGACTGGGCTACGAGCAGTACTTC
cdr3_aa: CASSWAGLGYEQYF
clone_size: -
d_call: -
v_call: TRBV12-3/TRBV12-4
j_call: TRBJ2-7